Described below is a single T cell receptor beta chain sequence and its context. Its antigen is still unknown. Study-level points and caveats: Tumor Tregs overlapped most with tumor, then blood, naive CD4+ cells.

CDR1 and CDR2 from the germline V gene are PRHDT and FYEKMQ (reference sequence). Trimming stripped 4 bases from V and 8 bases from J, with 12 bases between. This CDR3 is built from 12 residues. Full-length variable regions came from constant-region reverse primers plus semi-nested Nested Universal Primer A PCR. TCRdb re-analysed the 5' RACE reads in MiXCR, keeping a single row per CDR3 protein. The table shows around 30,000 distinct CDR3 sequences, with approximately 25% occurring only once. Sequencing used memory CD4+ T cells sorted from blood. Sample subset: memory CD4+ T cells, CD4+CD45RO+CD25-. This TCR was recovered from a female donor with breast cancer. The chain combines TRBV13 with TRBJ2-7; possibly TRBD1 or TRBD2 for D (5 bases each). For the CDR3, the DNA is TGTGCCAGCAGCTGGGACCAGCCGAAGCAGTACTTC. It codes for CASSWDQPKQYF.